The sequence of this T cell receptor beta chain was determined in a study of blood T cell repertoires in COVID-19. Profiling relied on immunoSEQ multiplex PCR, and the TCRdb table lists in-frame clones only, not all of them. In the table there are about 320,000 clones, around 90% of which are singletons. In germline, CDR1 is SGHNT, CDR2 YENEEA. There are 14 residues in the CDR3. The J segment lost 7 bases and the V segment lost 6 bases, leaving 8 bases of the junction unmatched. The genes are TRBV11-3 and TRBJ1-4; TRBD1 agrees at 7 bases. The sample was PBMCs or T cells enriched from blood (not recorded which). This receptor was identified in a man in his sixties who had recovered from COVID-19. The DNA of the CDR3 is TGTGCCAGCAGTCCAAACAGGGGAGTTGAAAAACTGTTTTTT. Its translation is CASSPNRGVEKLFF.